These 9 T cell receptor beta chains were all obtained from the same sample, sequenced in a study of PD-L1 blockade in urothelial cancer. The time point is: peripheral blood 6 weeks after treatment start. Libraries were prepared by immunoSEQ multiplex PCR; TCRdb keeps only in-frame clonotypes and omits some of them. The sample records around 110,000 clones, approximately 90% being singletons. This sample comprised PBMCs, obtained around atezolizumab (anti-PD-L1) treatment. The source is a man aged 60 to 69 with urothelial cancer.

V and J are TRBV9 and TRBJ2-1; 14 bases are a match to TRBD2. There are 16 residues in the CDR3. Unmatched junction bases numbered 7, after V lost 3 bases and J lost 8 bases. Germline CDR1 and CDR2: SGDLS and YYNGEE. The CDR3 bases are TGTGCCAGCAGCGGGACTAGCGGGAGGAAGTTGTATGAGCAGTTCTTC. Amino acids: CASSGTSGRKLYEQFF.

The chain carries TRBV7-9 and TRBJ1-2; D possibly corresponds to TRBD1 (5 bases). The CDR3 has 15 amino acids. V was trimmed by 1 base and J by 4 bases, leaving 13 bases between them. CDR1 is SEHNR, CDR2 FQNEAQ, per germline (reference sequence). CDR3 loop: CASSLGSGQGYGYTF. For the CDR3, the DNA is TGTGCCAGCAGCTTAGGTTCCGGGCAGGGCTATGGCTACACCTTC.

This clone appeared once. The chain uses TRBV7-2 and TRBJ2-7; D is uncertain. The CDR3 is 17 amino acids. Trimming stripped 0 bases from V and 2 bases from J, with 17 bases between. Germline V gene lookup returns CDR1 SGHTA and CDR2 FQGNSA. As DNA, the CDR3 is TGTGCCAGCAGCTTAGCGCCCCTTTCGGCGGCCCCCTACGAGCAGTACTTC. Protein: CASSLAPLSAAPYEQYF. The variable domain in full, with the rest retrieved from reference TRBV7-2 and TRBJ2-7, is GAGVSQSPSNKVTEKGKDVELRCDPISGHTALYWYRQSLGQGLEFLIYFQGNSAPDKSGLPSDRFSAERTGGSVSTLTIQRTQQEDSAVYLCASSLAPLSAAPYEQYFGPGTRLTVT.

V usage is TRBV28 and J usage is TRBJ2-2; 10 bases map to TRBD1. CDR3 size: 15 residues. The germline V gene encodes CDR1 MDHEN and CDR2 SYDVKM. V shed 1 base and J 7 bases; nucleotides not matched to a gene: 3. The CDR3 DNA sequence: TGTGCCAGCAGTTTATCGGGACAGGGGAACGGGGAGCTGTTTTTT. Amino acid sequence: CASSLSGQGNGELFF.

The chain links TRBV2 to TRBJ2-1; 14 bases align to TRBD2. Trimming took 6 bases from V and 5 from J; bases not matched to a gene: 6. This CDR3 is 16 amino acids long. CDR1 is SNHLY, CDR2 FYNNEI, per germline. The CDR3, as DNA: TGTGCCAGCAGCGGCCCGGGACTAGCGGGGGACAATGAGCAGTTCTTC. It translates to CASSGPGLAGDNEQFF.

The chain carries TRBV4-3 and TRBJ2-7, with 7 bases that match TRBD2. J gave up 4 bases and V 0 bases, and 6 bases lay outside the gene matches. Germline lookup yields CDR1 LGHNA and CDR2 YSLEER. The CDR3 extends over 15 amino acids. DNA of the CDR3: TGCGCCAGCAGCCAAGATAGGGCTAGCGGATACGAGCAGTACTTC. It encodes CASSQDRASGYEQYF.

This chain connects TRBV28 to TRBJ2-7; a weak D match, TRBD1 (6 bases). Germline V gene lookup returns CDR1 MDHEN and CDR2 SYDVKM. This CDR3 spans 14 amino acids. V gave up 5 bases and J gave up 5 bases, with 16 bases separating them. CDR3 coding DNA: TGTGCCAGCAGTCCACCTCCACAGGGCAACGAGCAGTACTTC. This sequence encodes CASSPPPQGNEQYF. Looking up the rest from reference TRBV28 and TRBJ2-7 gives the full variable domain: DVKVTQSSRYLVKRTGEKVFLECVQDMDHENMFWYRQDPGLGLRLIYFSYDVKMKEKGDIPEGYSVSREKKERFSLILESASTNQTSMYLCASSPPPQGNEQYFGPGTRLTVT.

J is TRBJ1-1 and V is TRBV5-1; D is unresolved. V lost 3 bases to trimming and J lost 2 bases, with 8 bases between them. There are 13 residues in the CDR3. The germline V gene has CDR1 SGHRS and CDR2 YFSETQ. The CDR3 bases are TGCGCCAGCAGCTCTCCCTCCAACACTGAAGCTTTCTTT. Its protein is CASSSPSNTEAFF.

The chain has TRBV27 and TRBJ1-2; 8 bases map to TRBD1. This CDR3 contains 14 residues. The V gene end was trimmed by 5 bases and the J gene end by 5 bases; junction bases not matched to a gene: 7. Germline CDR1 and CDR2: MNHEY and SMNVEV (reference sequence). The CDR3 sequence: CASSRQGSLYGYTF. DNA for the CDR3: TGTGCCAGCAGTCGACAGGGGTCCCTATATGGCTACACCTTC.